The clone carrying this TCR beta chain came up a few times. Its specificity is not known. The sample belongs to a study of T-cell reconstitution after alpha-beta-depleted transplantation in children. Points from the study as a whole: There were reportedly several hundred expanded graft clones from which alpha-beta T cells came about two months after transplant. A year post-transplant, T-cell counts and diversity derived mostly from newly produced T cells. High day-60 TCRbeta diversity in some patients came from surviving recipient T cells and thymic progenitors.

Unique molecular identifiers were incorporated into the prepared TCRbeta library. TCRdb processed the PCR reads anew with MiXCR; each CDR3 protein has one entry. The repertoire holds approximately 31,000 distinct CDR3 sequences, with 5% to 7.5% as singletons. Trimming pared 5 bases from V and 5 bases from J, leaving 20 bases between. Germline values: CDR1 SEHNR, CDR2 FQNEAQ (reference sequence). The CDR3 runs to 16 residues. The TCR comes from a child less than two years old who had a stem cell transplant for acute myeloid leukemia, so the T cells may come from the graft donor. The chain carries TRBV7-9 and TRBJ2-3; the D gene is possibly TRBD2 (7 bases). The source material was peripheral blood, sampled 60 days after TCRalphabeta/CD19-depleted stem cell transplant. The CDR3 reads CASSPYPLGGEDTQYF. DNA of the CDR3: TGTGCCAGCAGCCCCTACCCCCTAGGGGGGGAAGATACGCAGTATTTT.